Listed below are T cell receptor beta chains from one sample, sequenced in a study of cytomegalovirus exposure and HLA in healthy donors. Clones were sequenced by immunoSEQ multiplex PCR, and TCRdb holds only the in-frame ones, with some missing. Of over 50,000 clones listed, 60% to 80% are singletons. The sample comprised PBMCs. All receptors come from a female donor in good health and CMV-seronegative. The CDR3 runs from the conserved cysteine through the conserved F or W.

cdr3_aa v_call
CASTIEPNYYGYTF TRBV6-5
CAISESLSSYNSPLHF TRBV10-3
CASSQEGTSGGNNEQFF TRBV4-1
CASSLQRVAFF TRBV6-1
CASSYHQQETQYF TRBV6-6
CASSSGSASSYEQYF TRBV7-9
CSVQGPGQNSYEQYF TRBV29-1
CAWSTRGREAFF TRBV30
CASSLGGRVIYEQYF TRBV28
CASSPLAGGGETQYF TRBV5-1
CASSSLTGINRYEQYF TRBV11-2
CASRSDLPGDEQYF TRBV7-9
CASRTGEEGYTF TRBV6-5
CASSSFKRFAGANVLTF TRBV2
CASSQGDRDRETQYF TRBV4-1
CASSLRDTTEAFF TRBV11-2
CASSLSSGSGTQYF TRBV7-6
CASSSRLAGDSNNEQFF TRBV28
CASSWLAGGGGNEQFF TRBV27
CASSEDSNYGYTF TRBV18
CASSLGDNPYEQYF TRBV28
CASSGVNRASTEAFF TRBV6-1
CASSLATAGEETQYF TRBV5-1
CASKGQGEAFF TRBV2
CASKRLAGTDTQYF TRBV2
CAISELAGANYGYTF TRBV10-3